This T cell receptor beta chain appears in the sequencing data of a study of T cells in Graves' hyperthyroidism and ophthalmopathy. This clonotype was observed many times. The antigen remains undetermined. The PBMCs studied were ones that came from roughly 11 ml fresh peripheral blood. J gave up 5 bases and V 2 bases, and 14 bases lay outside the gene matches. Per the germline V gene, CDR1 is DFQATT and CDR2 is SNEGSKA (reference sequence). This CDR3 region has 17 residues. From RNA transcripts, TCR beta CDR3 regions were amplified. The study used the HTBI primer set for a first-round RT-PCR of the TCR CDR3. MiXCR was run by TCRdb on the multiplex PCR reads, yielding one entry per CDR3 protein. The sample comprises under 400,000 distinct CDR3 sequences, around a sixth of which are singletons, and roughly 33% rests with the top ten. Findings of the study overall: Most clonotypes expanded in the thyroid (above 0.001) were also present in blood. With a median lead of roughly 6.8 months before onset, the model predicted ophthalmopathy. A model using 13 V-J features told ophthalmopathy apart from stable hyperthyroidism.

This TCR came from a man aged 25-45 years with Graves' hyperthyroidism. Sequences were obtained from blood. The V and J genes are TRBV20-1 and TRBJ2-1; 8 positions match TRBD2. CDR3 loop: CSARFIGLAVLDNEQFF. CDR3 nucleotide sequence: TGCAGTGCTAGATTTATCGGACTAGCAGTACTGGACAATGAGCAGTTCTTC.